What follows is one TCR beta chain and its context. This entry belongs to a study of blood T cells in healthy people across ages. Per the germline V gene, CDR1 is SEHNR and CDR2 is FQNEAQ (reference sequence). J lost 6 bases, V lost 5 bases, and 6 bases had no gene match. The CDR3 consists of 15 residues. Primers used in a second PCR of roughly 6 to 12 cycles were a sample-barcoded 5' primer and a J-beta primer mix. MiXCR was run by TCRdb on the 5' RACE reads, yielding one entry per CDR3 protein. The sample records 900,000 to 950,000 distinct CDR3 sequences, about 28% being singletons. Per individual sample, total RNA of at least 5.5 micrograms was extracted. These same records also appear under a second study, on T cells of mothers and their children.

The chain carries TRBV7-9 and TRBJ2-1, with TRBD2 identical over 11 bases. This receptor was obtained from a woman aged 40-49 years in good health. Sequenced: blood. This CDR3 reads CASSASGTSGNEQFF. CDR3 sequence (DNA): TGTGCCAGCAGCGCATCCGGGACTAGCGGCAATGAGCAGTTCTTC.